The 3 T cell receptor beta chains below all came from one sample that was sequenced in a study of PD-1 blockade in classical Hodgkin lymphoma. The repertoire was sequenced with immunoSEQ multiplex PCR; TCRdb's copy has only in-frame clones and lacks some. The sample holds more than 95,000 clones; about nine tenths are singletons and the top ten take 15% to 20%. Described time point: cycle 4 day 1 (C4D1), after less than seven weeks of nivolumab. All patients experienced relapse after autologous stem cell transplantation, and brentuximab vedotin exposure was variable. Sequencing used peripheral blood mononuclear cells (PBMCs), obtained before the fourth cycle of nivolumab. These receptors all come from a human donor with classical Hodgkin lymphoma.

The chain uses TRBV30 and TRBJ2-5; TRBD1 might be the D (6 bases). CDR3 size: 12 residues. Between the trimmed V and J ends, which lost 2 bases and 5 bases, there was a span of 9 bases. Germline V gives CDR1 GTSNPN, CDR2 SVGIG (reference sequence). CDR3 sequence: CAWSWGRETQYF. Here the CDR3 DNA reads TGTGCCTGGAGTTGGGGGCGTGAGACCCAGTACTTC.

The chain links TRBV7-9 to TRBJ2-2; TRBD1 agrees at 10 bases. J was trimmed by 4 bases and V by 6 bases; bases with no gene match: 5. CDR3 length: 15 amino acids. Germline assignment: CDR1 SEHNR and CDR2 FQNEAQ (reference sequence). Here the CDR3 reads CASSLGQGITGELFF. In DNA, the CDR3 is TGTGCCAGCAGTTTGGGACAGGGGATCACCGGGGAGCTGTTTTTT.

The chain's CDR3 is CASRDGKNNEQFF. DNA of the CDR3: TGCGCCAGCAGGGACGGAAAAAACAATGAGCAGTTCTTC. The chain joins TRBV5-1 to TRBJ2-1, with D hard to call. V was clipped by 5 bases and J by 5 bases, with 11 bases between them. The V gene's germline CDR1 is SGHRS and CDR2 YFSETQ. The CDR3 extends over 13 amino acids. Full variable domain (outside the CDR3, taken from reference TRBV5-1 and TRBJ2-1): KAGVTQTPRYLIKTRGQQVTLSCSPISGHRSVSWYQQTPGQGLQFLFEYFSETQRNKGNFPGRFSGRQFSNSRSEMNVSTLELGDSALYLCASRDGKNNEQFFGPGTRLTVL.